This T cell receptor (beta chain) was sequenced in a study of Graves' ophthalmopathy and Graves' hyperthyroidism. Germline assignment: CDR1 DFQATT and CDR2 SNEGSKA (reference sequence). There are 12 residues in the CDR3. Trimming stripped 4 bases from V and 6 bases from J, with 13 bases between. Hyperthyroidism cases were recent diagnoses of under 2 months' duration in people aged 18 to 65. Using RNA transcripts, the TCR beta CDR3 regions were amplified. HTBI primers were used in a first-round RT-PCR, which preceded a second-round multiplex PCR. TCRdb re-analysed the multiplex PCR reads in MiXCR, keeping a single row per CDR3 protein. The table includes 600,000 to 650,000 distinct CDR3 sequences, approximately 21% detected once.

This chain joins TRBV20-1 and TRBJ2-7; D gene unclear. Sample: peripheral blood. The sequence was collected from a woman aged 18-30 years with stable Graves' hyperthyroidism. Some clones in this sample may be carry-over from other donors' samples. CDR3: CSANEPSREQYF. The CDR3 DNA reads as TGCAGTGCTAACGAGCCCTCCCGCGAGCAGTACTTC.